This record concerns one T cell receptor (beta chain) sequence. Antigen specificity is unknown. Assay: immunoSEQ multiplex PCR; the TCRdb copy retains only in-frame clones and omits some. The table has some 55,000 clones, 85% to 90% seen once. These data are taken from a study of a mutant IDH1 vaccine in newly diagnosed glioma. Study information: The patients were given eight vaccinations, one each in weeks 1, 3, 5, 7, 11, 15, 19 and 23.

As for time point: week 5, during vaccination. Topical imiquimod was applied with each vaccine dose, which held 300 ug of mutant IDH1 20-mer peptide. CDR3 length equals 17 residues. V dropped 4 bases and J dropped 3; count of bases not matched to a gene: 11. Germline loops: CDR1 MGHRA, CDR2 YSYEKL. The chain is built from TRBV4-1 and TRBJ2-3; 9 bases are shared with TRBD2. The source material was PBMCs, sampled from a glioma patient whose treatment included an IDH1 peptide vaccine. The TCR was taken from a woman aged 35 to 49 with glioma. DNA for the CDR3: TGCGCCAGCAGCCCTAGGGCGCGGGAGGGCCGAACAGATACGCAGTATTTT. Protein product: CASSPRAREGRTDTQYF.